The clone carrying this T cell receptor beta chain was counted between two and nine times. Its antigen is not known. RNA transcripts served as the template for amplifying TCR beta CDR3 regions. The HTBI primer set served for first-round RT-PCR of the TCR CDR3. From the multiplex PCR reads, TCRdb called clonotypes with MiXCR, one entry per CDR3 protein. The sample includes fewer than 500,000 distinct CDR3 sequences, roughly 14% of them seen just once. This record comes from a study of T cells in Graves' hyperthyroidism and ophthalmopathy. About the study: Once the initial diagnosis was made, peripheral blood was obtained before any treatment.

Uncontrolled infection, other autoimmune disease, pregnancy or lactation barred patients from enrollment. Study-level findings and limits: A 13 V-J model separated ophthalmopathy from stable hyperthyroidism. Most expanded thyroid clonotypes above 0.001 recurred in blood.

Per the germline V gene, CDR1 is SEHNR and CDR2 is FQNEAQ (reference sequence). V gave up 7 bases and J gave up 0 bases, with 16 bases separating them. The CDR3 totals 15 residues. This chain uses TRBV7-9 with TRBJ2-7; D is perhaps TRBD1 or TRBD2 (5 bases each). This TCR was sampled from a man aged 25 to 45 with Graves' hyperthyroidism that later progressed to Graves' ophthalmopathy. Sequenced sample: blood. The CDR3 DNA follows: TGTGCCAGCATATCCGGGGACGGTAGCTCCTACGAGCAGTACTTC. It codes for CASISGDGSSYEQYF.